These T cell receptor beta chains were read from a single sample in a study of shared clonotypes between healthy human individuals. TCRdb's copy holds only in-frame clones and misses some; the assay was immunoSEQ multiplex PCR. Of some 2,500,000 clones listed, around 92% are singletons. What was sequenced was naive CD4+ T cells from PBMCs. The receptors were sampled from a man aged 18 to 35 in good health. Some clones in this sample may be carry-over from other donors' samples. CDR3s include the opening cysteine and the closing phenylalanine or tryptophan. D genes are given only for firm matches. Clone size is shown for a subset of rows, as once, few, many or a class of expanded clone.

NA	TRBV5-1	NA	TRBJ2-5	CASSLIGRAETQYF	TGCGCCAGCAGCTTGATAGGTCGGGCGGAGACCCAGTACTTC
few	TRBV6-1	NA	TRBJ1-1	CASSEASGAFF	TGTGCCAGCAGTGAAGCCTCAGGAGCTTTCTTT
NA	TRBV11-3	NA	TRBJ2-2	CASSLNRVTGELFF	TGTGCCAGCAGCTTAAACCGGGTCACCGGGGAGCTGTTTTTT
NA	TRBV29-1	NA	TRBJ1-1	CSVGSGMGTEAFF	TGCAGCGTTGGATCGGGGATGGGAACTGAAGCTTTCTTT
NA	TRBV25-1	TRBD1	TRBJ2-2	CASSLAGDSNTGELFF	TGTGCCAGCAGCCTTGCTGGGGACAGCAACACCGGGGAGCTGTTTTTT
once	TRBV7-9	TRBD2	TRBJ2-7	CASSFGLAGGFSEYEQYF	TGTGCCAGCAGCTTCGGCCTAGCGGGAGGGTTTTCGGAGTACGAGCAGTACTTC
NA	TRBV5-6	TRBD1	TRBJ1-2	CASNPLGRTGEGYTF	TGTGCCAGCAACCCTCTAGGACGGACAGGGGAGGGCTACACCTTC
once	TRBV13	NA	TRBJ2-3	CASSYVQLSDTQYF	TGTGCCAGCAGCTACGTGCAACTCTCAGATACGCAGTATTTT
NA	TRBV25-1	NA	TRBJ2-5	CASSPGTLGTQYF	TGTGCCAGCAGTCCGGGGACCTTGGGGACCCAGTACTTC
once	TRBV10-3	NA	TRBJ2-7	CAISRRGGEQYF	TGTGCCATCAGCCGCAGGGGAGGGGAGCAGTACTTC
NA	TRBV7-2	NA	TRBJ2-5	CASSFEWLETQYF	TGTGCCAGCAGCTTTGAGTGGTTGGAAACCCAGTACTTC
NA	TRBV5-1	TRBD2	TRBJ2-7	CASSLARRERNEQYF	TGTGCCAGCAGCTTGGCCCGGCGGGAGAGAAACGAGCAGTACTTC
few	TRBV30	NA	TRBJ1-1	CAWTDGRSMNTEAFF	TGTGCCTGGACGGACGGCCGCAGTATGAACACTGAAGCTTTCTTT
NA	TRBV5-1	TRBD1	TRBJ1-2	CASSLAGTGGYTF	TGCGCCAGCAGCTTGGCCGGGACAGGGGGCTACACCTTC
NA	TRBV6-5	TRBD1	TRBJ1-1	CASTANRGNTEAFF	TGTGCCAGTACCGCTAACAGGGGGAACACTGAAGCTTTCTTT
NA	TRBV5-8	NA	TRBJ2-3	CASSPGTQPVDTQYF	TGTGCCAGCAGTCCCGGGACTCAGCCGGTGGATACGCAGTATTTT
NA	TRBV5-1	NA	TRBJ2-1	CASSLDEGNEQFF	TGCGCCAGCAGCTTGGACGAAGGAAATGAGCAGTTCTTC
once	TRBV6-6	NA	TRBJ2-3	CASRADGTDTQYF	TGTGCCAGCAGAGCTGATGGCACAGATACGCAGTATTTT
NA	TRBV6-6	NA	TRBJ2-1	CASSYWSLGINEQFF	TGTGCCAGCAGTTATTGGTCCCTCGGGATCAATGAGCAGTTCTTC
once	TRBV15	NA	TRBJ1-6	CATSRGADSPLHF	TGTGCCACCAGCAGAGGAGCAGATTCACCCCTCCACTTT
NA	TRBV28	TRBD1	TRBJ2-7	CASTSAGGPSYEQYF	TGTGCCAGCACCTCCGCAGGGGGCCCCAGTTACGAGCAGTACTTC
NA	TRBV5-4	TRBD1	TRBJ1-3	CASSFGLTGGGRNTIYF	TGTGCCAGCAGCTTCGGATTAACAGGGGGCGGCCGAAACACCATATATTTT
NA	TRBV5-4	NA	TRBJ2-5	CASSSSRSGQGETQYF	TGTGCCAGCAGCTCTAGCCGGTCCGGGCAGGGGGAGACCCAGTACTTC
few	TRBV2	NA	TRBJ1-2	CASTRDGYTF	TGTGCCAGCACCAGAGACGGCTACACCTTC
NA	TRBV30	TRBD2	TRBJ2-7	CAWSVLPGGTYEQYF	TGTGCCTGGAGTGTACTACCGGGAGGCACCTACGAGCAGTACTTC
NA	TRBV11-3	NA	TRBJ2-3	CASSLGRDTQYF	TGTGCCAGCAGCTTGGGGAGAGATACGCAGTATTTT
NA	TRBV7-9	NA	TRBJ1-3	CASSLVEGSHGNTIYF	TGTGCCAGCAGCTTAGTAGAGGGATCTCACGGAAACACCATATATTTT
once	TRBV28	NA	TRBJ2-7	CASSPPGVPSYEQYF	TGTGCCAGCAGCCCCCCAGGGGTTCCCTCCTACGAGCAGTACTTC
NA	TRBV5-1	NA	TRBJ2-7	CASSRDSQGYEQYF	TGCGCCAGCAGCAGGGATAGCCAAGGGTACGAGCAGTACTTC
NA	TRBV7-6	NA	TRBJ1-5	CASSPVGGTLNQPQHF	TGTGCCAGCAGCCCAGTGGGCGGGACCCTCAATCAGCCCCAGCATTTT
NA	TRBV7-2	NA	TRBJ2-7	CASSRGLPGGGNAYEQYF	TGTGCCAGCAGCCGTGGGCTGCCGGGCGGCGGGAACGCCTACGAGCAGTACTTC